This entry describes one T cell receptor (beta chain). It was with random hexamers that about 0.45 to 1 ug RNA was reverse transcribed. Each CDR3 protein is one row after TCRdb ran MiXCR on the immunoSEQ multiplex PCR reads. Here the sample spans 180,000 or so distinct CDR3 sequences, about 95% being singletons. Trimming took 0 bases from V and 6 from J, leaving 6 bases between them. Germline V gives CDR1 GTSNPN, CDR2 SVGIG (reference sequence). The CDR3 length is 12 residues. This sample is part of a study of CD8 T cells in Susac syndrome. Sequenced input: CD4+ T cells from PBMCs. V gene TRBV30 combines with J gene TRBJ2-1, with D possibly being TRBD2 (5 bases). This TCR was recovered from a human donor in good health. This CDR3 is CAWSVRGNEQFF. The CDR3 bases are TGTGCCTGGAGTGTACGGGGCAATGAGCAGTTCTTC. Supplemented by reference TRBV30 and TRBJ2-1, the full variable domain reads SQTIHQWPATLVQPVGSPLSLECTVEGTSNPNLYWYRQAAGRGLQLLFYSVGIGQISSEVPQNLSASRPQDRQFILSSKKLLLSDSGFYLCAWSVRGNEQFFGPGTRLTVL.